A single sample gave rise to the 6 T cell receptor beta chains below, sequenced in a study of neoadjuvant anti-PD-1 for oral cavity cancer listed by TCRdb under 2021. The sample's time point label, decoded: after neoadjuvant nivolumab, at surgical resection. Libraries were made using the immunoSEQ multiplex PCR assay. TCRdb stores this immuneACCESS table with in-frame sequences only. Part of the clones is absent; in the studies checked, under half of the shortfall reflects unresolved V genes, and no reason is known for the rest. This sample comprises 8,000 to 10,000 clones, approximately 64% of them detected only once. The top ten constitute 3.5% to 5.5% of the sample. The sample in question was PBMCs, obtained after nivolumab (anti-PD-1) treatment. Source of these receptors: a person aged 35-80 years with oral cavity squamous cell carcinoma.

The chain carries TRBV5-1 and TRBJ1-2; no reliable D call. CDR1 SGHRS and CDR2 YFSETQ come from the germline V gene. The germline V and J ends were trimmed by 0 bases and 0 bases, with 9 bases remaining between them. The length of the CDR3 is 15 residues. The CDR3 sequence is CASSLAGGTNYGYTF. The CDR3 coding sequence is TGCGCCAGCAGCTTGGCAGGTGGGACTAACTATGGCTACACCTTC.

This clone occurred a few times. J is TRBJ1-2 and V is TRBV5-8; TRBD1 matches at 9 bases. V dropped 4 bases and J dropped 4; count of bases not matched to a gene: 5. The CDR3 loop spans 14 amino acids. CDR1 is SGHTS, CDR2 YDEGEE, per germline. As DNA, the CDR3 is TGTGCCAGCAGCGAACAGGGGGCCGGCTATGGCTACACCTTC. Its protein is CASSEQGAGYGYTF.

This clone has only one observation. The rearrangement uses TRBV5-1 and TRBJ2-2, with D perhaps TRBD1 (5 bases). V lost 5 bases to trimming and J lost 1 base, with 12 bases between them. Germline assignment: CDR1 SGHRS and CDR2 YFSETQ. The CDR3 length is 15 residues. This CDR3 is CASRPSTGNTGELFF. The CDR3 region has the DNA TGCGCCAGCAGGCCCTCTACAGGGAACACCGGGGAGCTGTTTTTT.

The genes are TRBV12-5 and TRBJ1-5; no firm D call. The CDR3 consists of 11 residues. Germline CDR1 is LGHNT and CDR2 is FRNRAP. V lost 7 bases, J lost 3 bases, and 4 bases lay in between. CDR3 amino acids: CASALNQPQHF. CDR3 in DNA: TGTGCTAGTGCCCTCAATCAGCCCCAGCATTTT.

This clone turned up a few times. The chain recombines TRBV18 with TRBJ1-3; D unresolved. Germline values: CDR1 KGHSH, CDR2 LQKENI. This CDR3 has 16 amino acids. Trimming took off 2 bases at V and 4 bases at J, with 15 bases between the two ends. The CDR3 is CASSPIQGKEGNTIYF. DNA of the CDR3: TGTGCCAGCTCACCAATTCAAGGCAAGGAGGGAAACACCATATATTTT.

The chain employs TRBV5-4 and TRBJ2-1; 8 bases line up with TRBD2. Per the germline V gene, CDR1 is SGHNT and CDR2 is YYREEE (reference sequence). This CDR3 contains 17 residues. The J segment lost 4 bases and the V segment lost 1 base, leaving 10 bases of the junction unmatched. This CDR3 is CASSLIGAGGLYNEQFF. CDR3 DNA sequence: TGTGCCAGCAGCTTGATCGGCGCGGGGGGCCTGTACAATGAGCAGTTCTTC.